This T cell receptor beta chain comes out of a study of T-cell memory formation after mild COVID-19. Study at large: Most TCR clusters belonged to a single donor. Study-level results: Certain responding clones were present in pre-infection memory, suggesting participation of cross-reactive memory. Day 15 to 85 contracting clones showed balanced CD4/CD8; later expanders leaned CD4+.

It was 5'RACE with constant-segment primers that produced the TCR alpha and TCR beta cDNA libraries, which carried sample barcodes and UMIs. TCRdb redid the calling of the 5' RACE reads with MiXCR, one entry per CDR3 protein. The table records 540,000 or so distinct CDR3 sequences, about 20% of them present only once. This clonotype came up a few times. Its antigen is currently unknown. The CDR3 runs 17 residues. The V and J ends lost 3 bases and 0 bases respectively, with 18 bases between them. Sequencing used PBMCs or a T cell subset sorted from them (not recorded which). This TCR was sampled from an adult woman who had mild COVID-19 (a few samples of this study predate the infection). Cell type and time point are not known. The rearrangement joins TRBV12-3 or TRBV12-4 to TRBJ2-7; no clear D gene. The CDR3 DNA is TGTGCCAGCAGTTTTTACCCAGACGGCGTTAGCTCCTACGAGCAGTACTTC. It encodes CASSFYPDGVSSYEQYF.